These 15 T cell receptor beta chains share one sample of origin, sequenced in a study of blood T cell repertoires in COVID-19. Libraries were prepared by immunoSEQ multiplex PCR; TCRdb keeps only in-frame clonotypes and omits some of them. The profile shows around 300,000 clones, nearly 90% of them singletons. The material sequenced was peripheral blood. The source is a man in his late teens or twenties with active or convalescent COVID-19.

The chain combines TRBV5-1 with TRBJ1-2; no clear D. Germline V gives CDR1 SGHRS, CDR2 YFSETQ. Trimming pared 1 base from V and 5 bases from J, leaving 18 bases between. The CDR3 covers 16 residues. CDR3 in amino acids: CASSLYPLTWYYGYTF. The DNA for the CDR3 is TGCGCCAGCAGCTTGTACCCCCTTACTTGGTATTATGGCTACACCTTC.

In this sample, this clone turned up once. The chain couples TRBV6-1 to TRBJ2-1; D not resolved. Germline-derived CDR1 and CDR2 are MNHNS and SASEGT. V shed 7 bases and J shed 0 bases, with 7 bases lying between them. This CDR3 has 13 amino acids. The chain's CDR3 is CASKMSSYNEQFF. The CDR3 DNA reads as TGTGCCAGCAAGATGAGCTCCTACAATGAGCAGTTCTTC.

The chain carries TRBV18 and TRBJ2-1; 9 positions agree with TRBD2. J was trimmed by 5 bases and V by 3 bases; bases with no gene match: 5. This CDR3 has 15 amino acids. In germline, CDR1 is KGHSH, CDR2 LQKENI. The CDR3 DNA follows: TGTGCCAGCTCACCCGAGAGCGGGGGGAACAATGAGCAGTTCTTC. Protein: CASSPESGGNNEQFF.

V is TRBV2 and J is TRBJ2-7; 8 bases align to TRBD2. The germline V gene encodes CDR1 SNHLY and CDR2 FYNNEI. After removal of 6 bases from V and 2 bases from J, the junction contained 6 bases not matched to a gene. The length of the CDR3 is 14 residues. CDR3 sequence reads: CASSPPGGAYEQYF. As DNA, the CDR3 is TGTGCCAGCAGCCCCCCCGGGGGGGCCTACGAGCAGTACTTC.

This clone was counted only a few times. The chain combines TRBV6-5 with TRBJ1-2; 7 bases are shared with TRBD1. Unmatched junction bases numbered 10, after V lost 5 bases and J lost 4 bases. The CDR3 is 15 residues long. Germline CDR1 MNHEY, CDR2 SVGAGI. CDR3 sequence (DNA): TGTGCCAGCAGTACTTACAGGGGTGGTGGCTATGGCTACACCTTC. This translates into CASSTYRGGGYGYTF.

The rearrangement links TRBV7-9 to TRBJ2-3; 11 nucleotides match TRBD2. Trimming took 3 bases from V and 8 from J; bases not matched to a gene: 10. Per the germline V gene, CDR1 is SEHNR and CDR2 is FQNEAQ (reference sequence). The CDR3 runs to 16 residues. The CDR3 region has the DNA TGTGCCAGCAGCTTGGGGACTAGCGGCGCATGGGGTACGCAGTATTTT. Protein: CASSLGTSGAWGTQYF.

The rearrangement uses TRBV4-2 and TRBJ1-4; maybe TRBD1 (6 bases). V gave up 3 bases and J gave up 2 bases, with 16 bases separating them. Per the germline V gene, CDR1 is LGHNA and CDR2 is YNFKEQ. CDR3 length: 17 residues. The DNA of the CDR3 is TGTGCCAGCAGCCACGATGTCACAGGGTTGACTAATGAAAAACTGTTTTTT. Amino acid sequence: CASSHDVTGLTNEKLFF.

The chain couples TRBV5-1 to TRBJ2-7; 8 bases map to TRBD2. The CDR3 has 15 amino acids. Trimming at V came to 2 bases and at J to 5 bases, leaving 9 bases not matched to a gene. CDR1 is SGHRS and CDR2 is YFSETQ in the germline V gene. The CDR3 DNA is TGCGCCAGCAGCTTACTCAGCGGGGGAAGCAACGAGCAGTACTTC. This encodes CASSLLSGGSNEQYF.

DNA of the CDR3: TGTGCTAGTGGTTTCCCCGTAGCGGGGAGAGATACGCAGTATTTT. Protein product: CASGFPVAGRDTQYF. The V call is TRBV12-5, the J call TRBJ2-3, with 8 bases fitting TRBD2. This CDR3 is 15 amino acids long. J was trimmed by 5 bases and V by 3 bases; bases with no gene match: 7. The germline gives CDR1 LGHNT, CDR2 FRNRAP.

This chain uses TRBV27 with TRBJ2-7; D unresolved. CDR3 size: 15 residues. Germline V gives CDR1 MNHEY, CDR2 SMNVEV (reference sequence). The V and J ends lost 0 bases and 0 bases respectively, with 9 bases between them. The CDR3 bases are TGTGCCAGCAGTTTATCAGGCAGGTTCTCCTACGAGCAGTACTTC. Amino acid sequence: CASSLSGRFSYEQYF.

V is TRBV7-9 and J is TRBJ1-1; TRBD1 matches 7 bases. The CDR3 consists of 15 residues. Per germline, CDR1 SEHNR and CDR2 FQNEAQ (reference sequence). J lost 2 bases, V lost 5 bases, and 8 bases had no gene match. CDR3 coding DNA: TGTGCCAGCAGCCCGGTACAGGGGATAAACACTGAAGCTTTCTTT. Translation: CASSPVQGINTEAFF.

This clone came up once. J is TRBJ1-2 and V is TRBV6-5; 9 bases align to TRBD1. The CDR3 contains 13 residues. V lost 6 bases to trimming and J lost 6 bases; unmatched junction nucleotides: 5. Germline V gene sequence: CDR1 MNHEY, CDR2 SVGAGI. In nucleotides, the CDR3 is TGTGCCAGCAGACCTACAGGGGGCAATGGCTACACCTTC. Amino acid sequence: CASRPTGGNGYTF.

This clone has just one count. This chain joins TRBV18 and TRBJ1-4, with D perhaps matching TRBD1 (6 bases). Trimming took 2 bases from V and 3 from J, leaving 13 bases between them. Germline-derived CDR1 and CDR2 are KGHSH and LQKENI. The CDR3 has 16 residues. The CDR3 region has the DNA TGTGCCAGCTCACCAACCGTGGGGGCCCCTAATGAAAAACTGTTTTTT. Protein sequence: CASSPTVGAPNEKLFF.

This clone was found once. The gene calls are TRBV9 and TRBJ2-1, with TRBD2 identical over 14 bases. Germline CDR1 reads SGDLS; CDR2 reads YYNGEE. J lost 7 bases, V lost 3 bases, and 15 bases had no gene match. There are 19 residues in the CDR3. DNA for the CDR3: TGTGCCAGCAGCGGGGTTCGGACTAGCGGGGGGCCTAGAGTTAATGAGCAGTTCTTC. Translation gives CASSGVRTSGGPRVNEQFF.

Only a few counts were recorded for this clone. The chain is built from TRBV10-2 and TRBJ2-1, with D tentatively TRBD1 (5 bases). CDR1 WSHSY and CDR2 SAAADI come from the germline V gene. This CDR3 has 12 residues. V lost 6 bases and J 14 bases, leaving 17 bases between the germline ends. The CDR3: CASSEDSLVEFF. The CDR3, as DNA: TGCGCCAGCAGCGAAGACAGTCTTGTCGAGTTCTTC.